These 28 T cell receptor beta chains came from one sample sequenced in a study of T cells in Graves' hyperthyroidism and ophthalmopathy. Amplified TCR beta CDR3 regions came from RNA transcripts. A set of HTBI primers served as the primers for a first-round RT-PCR of the TCR CDR3. A single record per CDR3 protein comes from TCRdb applying MiXCR to the multiplex PCR reads. Of 650,000 to 750,000 distinct CDR3 sequences detected, less than 15% appear once; the ten largest clones hold roughly 10%. The material sequenced was blood. The receptors were gathered from a woman under 30 with Graves' hyperthyroidism.

This clonotype was counted between two and nine times. The genes are TRBV6-1 and TRBJ2-3; 10 bases map to TRBD1. After removal of 8 bases from V and 2 bases from J, the junction contained 10 bases not matched to a gene. CDR1 and CDR2 from the germline V gene are MNHNS and SASEGT. This CDR3 is 16 amino acids long. The DNA of the CDR3 is TGTGCCAGCTCTTATACCGGGACAGGGGTCACAGATACGCAGTATTTT. Translation: CASSYTGTGVTDTQYF.

This clonotype appeared many times. The chain is built from TRBV3-1 and TRBJ2-2; D is uncertain. Germline CDR1 is LGHDT and CDR2 is YNNKEL (reference sequence). Between the trimmed V and J ends, which lost 6 bases and 7 bases, there was a span of 6 bases. CDR3 length equals 11 residues. CDR3 loop: CASRVSGELFF. CDR3 nucleotides: TGTGCCAGCAGGGTGAGCGGGGAGCTGTTTTTT.

This clonotype came up many times. The chain carries TRBV6-6 and TRBJ2-3, with 7 bases lining up with TRBD2. V lost 2 bases and J lost 2; bases outside the gene matches: 7. This CDR3 has 16 residues. Per the germline V gene, CDR1 is MNHNY and CDR2 is SVGAGI (reference sequence). The CDR3 region has the DNA TGTGCCAGCAGTTACCAGCGGGAATTGTCCACAGATACGCAGTATTTT. Its protein product is CASSYQRELSTDTQYF.

As for this clonotype: Since a much larger clone is just one base distant, this may be a read error. The chain joins TRBV12-3 or TRBV12-4 to TRBJ2-2; D gene uncertain. The CDR3 totals 12 residues. The ends were cut back, 2 bases at V and 6 bases at J, with 4 bases in the middle. The DNA of the CDR3 is TGTGCCAGCAGTTTATTACCCGGGGAGCTGTTTTTT. Protein product: CASSLLPGELFF.

This rearrangement joins TRBV7-6 to TRBJ2-2; 12 bases align to TRBD2. CDR1 is SGHVS and CDR2 is FNYEAQ in the germline V gene. This CDR3 is built from 17 residues. The ends lost 1 base at V and 5 bases at J; junction bases unmatched: 5. CDR3 protein: CASSLGGLAGYTGELFF. CDR3 bases: TGTGCCAGCAGCTTAGGAGGACTAGCGGGATATACCGGGGAGCTGTTTTTT.

This chain connects TRBV29-1 to TRBJ2-1; 11 nucleotides align to TRBD2. The germline CDR1 and CDR2 sequences are SQVTM and ANQGSEA. The CDR3 length is 14 residues. V lost 4 bases to trimming and J lost 6 bases; unmatched junction nucleotides: 5. The CDR3 DNA reads as TGCAGCGTTGGGGTAGCGGGAGGGATCAATGAGCAGTTCTTC. This translates into CSVGVAGGINEQFF.

The V gene is TRBV27, the J gene TRBJ2-2, with 8 nucleotides matching TRBD1. V lost 4 bases to trimming and J lost 7 bases; unmatched junction nucleotides: 11. The germline gives CDR1 MNHEY, CDR2 SMNVEV (reference sequence). CDR3 length: 16 amino acids. The CDR3 DNA sequence: TGTGCCAGCAGTTGGTCGACAGGGGAATTACTCGGGGAGCTGTTTTTT. Translating gives CASSWSTGELLGELFF.

This clonotype has ten or more counts. The chain employs TRBV30 and TRBJ1-3, with D unresolved. Per germline, CDR1 GTSNPN and CDR2 SVGIG (reference sequence). There are 15 residues in the CDR3. The V and J ends lost 0 bases and 0 bases respectively, with 9 bases between them. The CDR3 loop reads CAWSVGRSSGNTIYF. The CDR3, as DNA: TGTGCCTGGAGTGTGGGGAGGAGCTCTGGAAACACCATATATTTT.

This clonotype was observed a few times. The chain couples TRBV5-6 to TRBJ1-3, with 8 positions matching TRBD1. Germline assignment: CDR1 SGHDT and CDR2 YYEEEE. The CDR3 length is 17 residues. With V trimmed by 4 bases and J by 0 bases, 9 bases remained unmatched. The CDR3 is CASSIGTGKASGNTIYF. The CDR3 DNA reads as TGTGCCAGCAGCATCGGGACAGGAAAAGCCTCTGGAAACACCATATATTTT.

The chain joins TRBV5-1 to TRBJ2-3; D not certain. With 0 bases removed from V and 4 bases from J, the gap between germline ends came to 12 bases. Germline CDR1 reads SGHRS; CDR2 reads YFSETQ. This CDR3 is 15 amino acids long. CDR3: CASSLALVPPDTQYF. CDR3 in DNA: TGCGCCAGCAGCTTGGCATTAGTTCCCCCAGATACGCAGTATTTT.

The chain recombines TRBV19 with TRBJ2-5, with 7 bases lining up with TRBD2. CDR1 and CDR2 from the germline V gene are LNHDA and SQIVND (reference sequence). The length of the CDR3 is 13 residues. Trimming cost V 9 bases and J 5 bases; bases outside gene matches: 9. The CDR3 DNA sequence: TGTGCCAGCCGGCGGGGGTTAGCGGAGACCCAGTACTTC. This translates into CASRRGLAETQYF.

The chain employs TRBV6-2 or TRBV6-3 and TRBJ2-1, with TRBD2 as a possible D gene (6 bases). Deletions cut 6 bases from V and 7 bases from J, with 16 bases between. The CDR3 spans 14 residues. The germline CDR1 and CDR2 sequences are MNHEY and SVGEGT. The DNA for the CDR3 is TGTGCCAGCAGCTCAGCCGGGGCGGGGAATGAGCAGTTCTTC. It encodes CASSSAGAGNEQFF.

A few counts support this clonotype. V and J are TRBV11-3 and TRBJ1-1; maybe TRBD1 (5 bases). The V and J ends lost 1 base and 1 base respectively, with 10 bases between them. The V gene's germline CDR1 is SGHNT and CDR2 YENEEA. The CDR3 is 15 residues long. The CDR3 DNA reads TGTGCCAGCAGCTTAGGGGTGACAGCGAACACTGAAGCTTTCTTT. Amino acids: CASSLGVTANTEAFF.

A remark on this clonotype: A read error may explain this, as a much larger clone is one base away. The rearrangement joins TRBV27 to TRBJ2-2, with D perhaps being TRBD1 or TRBD2 (5 bases each). The germline gives CDR1 MNHEY, CDR2 SMNVEV (reference sequence). The CDR3 extends over 14 amino acids. The CDR3 bases are TGTGCCGGCAGTTTATTGAGGGACGCCGGGGAGCTGTTTTTT. It encodes CAGSLLRDAGELFF.

This clonotype was seen repeatedly, ten times or more. The rearrangement joins TRBV7-3 to TRBJ1-1; TRBD1 agrees at 7 bases. J gave up 0 bases and V 1 base, and 2 bases lay outside the gene matches. From germline, CDR1 is SGHTA and CDR2 FQGTGA. CDR3 length: 15 amino acids. The CDR3, as DNA: TGTGCCAGCAGCTTAAAGGGACAGATGAACACTGAAGCTTTCTTT. As protein: CASSLKGQMNTEAFF.

This clonotype was counted at least ten times. V usage is TRBV20-1 and J usage is TRBJ1-6; 12 nucleotides agree with TRBD1. Trimming removed 0 bases from V and 6 bases from J; junction bases left unmatched: 6. The CDR3 runs 17 residues. CDR1 DFQATT and CDR2 SNEGSKA come from the germline V gene (reference sequence). CDR3 in amino acids: CSAREGTGGQANSPLHF. In DNA, the CDR3 is TGCAGTGCTAGAGAAGGGACAGGGGGCCAAGCTAATTCACCCCTCCACTTT.

This clonotype was found a few times. The chain has TRBV7-3 and TRBJ2-7; perhaps TRBD1 as D (5 bases). V gave up 8 bases and J gave up 0 bases, with 20 bases separating them. This CDR3 is built from 16 residues. The germline CDR1 and CDR2 sequences are SGHTA and FQGTGA. The CDR3 protein is CASAPATALSSYEQYF. The CDR3 DNA reads as TGTGCCAGCGCCCCAGCGACAGCCCTGAGCTCCTACGAGCAGTACTTC. The variable domain in full, with the rest retrieved from reference TRBV7-3 and TRBJ2-7, is GAGVSQTPSNKVTEKGKYVELRCDPISGHTALYWYRQSLGQGPEFLIYFQGTGAADDSGLPNDRFFAVRPEGSVSTLKIQRTERGDSAVYLCASAPATALSSYEQYFGPGTRLTVT.

This clonotype was seen repeatedly, ten times or more. The chain couples TRBV5-5 to TRBJ2-7; D gene unclear. Trimming pared 1 base from V and 0 bases from J, leaving 11 bases between. The V gene's germline CDR1 is SGHKS and CDR2 YYEKEE (reference sequence). This CDR3 spans 15 amino acids. The CDR3 nucleotides are TGTGCCAGCAGCTTGTTGGGGATCCCCTCCTACGAGCAGTACTTC. This sequence encodes CASSLLGIPSYEQYF.

The sample holds many counts of this clonotype. The V and J genes are TRBV20-1 and TRBJ2-7; 7 nucleotides line up with TRBD2. The germline V gene has CDR1 DFQATT and CDR2 SNEGSKA (reference sequence). The CDR3 spans 14 residues. V dropped 5 bases and J dropped 7; count of bases not matched to a gene: 14. CDR3 DNA sequence: TGCAGTGCTTACAATCCGGGGGGATCCGGGGAGCAGTACTTC. Encoded protein: CSAYNPGGSGEQYF.

The rearrangement links TRBV19 to TRBJ2-2; 9 bases agree with TRBD2. This CDR3 has 15 amino acids. Germline lookup yields CDR1 LNHDA and CDR2 SQIVND (reference sequence). Trimming cost V 5 bases and J 6 bases; bases outside gene matches: 7. The CDR3 spells CASSLSGTSSGELFF. The CDR3 DNA reads as TGTGCCAGTAGTTTGTCCGGGACTAGCTCCGGGGAGCTGTTTTTT.

Many counts were recorded for this clonotype. This chain links TRBV6-1 with TRBJ2-6; no clear D gene. Germline lookup yields CDR1 MNHNS and CDR2 SASEGT. There are 14 residues in the CDR3. Trimming pared 5 bases from V and 2 bases from J, leaving 7 bases between. The CDR3 nucleotides read TGTGCCAGCAGTTATGGCACTGGGGCCAACGTCCTGACTTTC. It encodes CASSYGTGANVLTF.

This clonotype was picked up a small number of times. J is TRBJ1-6 and V is TRBV5-1; no firm D call. Germline assignment: CDR1 SGHRS and CDR2 YFSETQ. Trimming cost V 0 bases and J 5 bases, with 6 bases left between them. This CDR3 has 14 residues. CDR3 sequence reads: CASSLDVNNSPLHF. The DNA of the CDR3 is TGCGCCAGCAGCTTGGACGTTAATAATTCACCCCTCCACTTT.

The genes are TRBV11-2 and TRBJ2-3; 9 positions match TRBD2. The germline CDR1 and CDR2 sequences are SGHAT and FQNNGV. CDR3 length: 18 amino acids. V was clipped by 4 bases and J by 2 bases; unmatched bases: 13. Here the CDR3 DNA reads TGTGCCAGCAGCTATCGAGCGGGAGGAGGGGGGTTCACAGATACGCAGTATTTT. Translation: CASSYRAGGGGFTDTQYF.

At least ten counts were recorded for this clonotype. The J gene is TRBJ2-7, the V gene TRBV7-8; D gene unclear. This CDR3 spans 14 amino acids. The germline gives CDR1 SGHVS, CDR2 FQNEAQ. The germline V and J ends were trimmed by 2 bases and 2 bases, with 10 bases remaining between them. CDR3 nucleotides: TGTGCCAGCAGCTTACGGGCGGTTACCTACGAGCAGTACTTC. Its translation: CASSLRAVTYEQYF. Based on the CDR3 plus reference TRBV7-8 and TRBJ2-7, the full variable domain is GAGVSQSPRYKVAKRGQDVALRCDPISGHVSLFWYQQALGQGPEFLTYFQNEAQLDKSGLPSDRFFAERPEGSVSTLKIQRTQQEDSAVYLCASSLRAVTYEQYFGPGTRLTVT.

This clonotype was observed many times. The genes are TRBV7-3 and TRBJ2-1; 8 bases are a match to TRBD2. The CDR3 is 15 residues long. CDR1 and CDR2 from the germline V gene are SGHTA and FQGTGA. The V gene end was trimmed by 2 bases and the J gene end by 8 bases; junction bases not matched to a gene: 8. CDR3 loop: CASSLGFGRVDEQFF. The CDR3 bases are TGTGCCAGCAGCTTAGGGTTCGGGAGGGTCGATGAGCAGTTCTTC. Complete variable domain (other parts from reference TRBV7-3 and TRBJ2-1): GAGVSQTPSNKVTEKGKYVELRCDPISGHTALYWYRQSLGQGPEFLIYFQGTGAADDSGLPNDRFFAVRPEGSVSTLKIQRTERGDSAVYLCASSLGFGRVDEQFFGPGTRLTVL.

This chain uses TRBV20-1 with TRBJ1-1; D unresolved. The CDR3 has 15 amino acids. Germline-derived CDR1 and CDR2 are DFQATT and SNEGSKA (reference sequence). V lost 4 bases to trimming and J lost 0 bases, with 15 bases between them. CDR3 residues: CSATGRQQLNTEAFF. Here the CDR3 DNA reads TGCAGTGCTACTGGACGGCAGCAACTGAACACTGAAGCTTTCTTT.

The genes are TRBV28 and TRBJ2-1, with 12 bases that match TRBD2. Germline lookup yields CDR1 MDHEN and CDR2 SYDVKM. The CDR3 covers 15 residues. The ends lost 4 bases at V and 10 bases at J; junction bases unmatched: 8. The CDR3 sequence: CASSSARLAGVEQFF. DNA of the CDR3: TGTGCCAGCAGTTCCGCCCGACTAGCGGGAGTCGAGCAGTTCTTC.

Only a few counts were recorded for this clonotype. J is TRBJ2-1 and V is TRBV28; 7 bases align to TRBD1. Trimming removed 6 bases from V and 9 bases from J; junction bases left unmatched: 14. The CDR3 loop spans 15 amino acids. Germline V CDR1 and CDR2: MDHEN, SYDVKM. The chain's CDR3 is CASSPSDRYIGEQFF. In DNA, the CDR3 is TGTGCCAGCAGCCCTTCGGACAGGTACATCGGTGAGCAGTTCTTC.